This TCR beta chain is from a study of blood T cell repertoires in COVID-19. Germline V CDR1 and CDR2: SGHTA, FQGNSA. This CDR3 comprises 19 residues. V gave up 5 bases and J gave up 0 bases; unmatched junction bases: 12. Profiled with immunoSEQ multiplex PCR; TCRdb holds only in-frame clones, not every one. This sample has about 70,000 clones, with more than 75% found just once. This chain uses TRBV7-2 with TRBJ2-6; 8 bases agree with TRBD2. The TCR was taken from a woman aged 70-85 years with acute or convalescent COVID-19. The sequencing input was peripheral blood. For the CDR3, the DNA is TGTGCCAGCAGCCCACGGACTGTAGCGGGGTTCTCTGGGGCCAACGTCCTGACTTTC. This translates into CASSPRTVAGFSGANVLTF.